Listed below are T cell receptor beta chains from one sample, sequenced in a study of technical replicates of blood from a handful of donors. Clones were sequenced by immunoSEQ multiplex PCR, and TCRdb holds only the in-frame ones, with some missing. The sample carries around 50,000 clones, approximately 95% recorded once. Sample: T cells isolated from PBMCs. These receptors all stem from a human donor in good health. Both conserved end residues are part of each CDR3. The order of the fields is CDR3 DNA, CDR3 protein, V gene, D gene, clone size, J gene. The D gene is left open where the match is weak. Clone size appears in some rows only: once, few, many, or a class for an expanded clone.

CDR3nt: TGTGCCAGCAGTTTCCCCAGCCTAGCTGGGGAGACCCAGTACTTC
CDR3aa: CASSFPSLAGETQYF
v_gene: TRBV28
d_gene: .
abundance: .
j_gene: TRBJ2-5

CDR3nt: TGTGCCTGGATGGGGCGTGGGAACACTGAAGCTTTCTTT
CDR3aa: CAWMGRGNTEAFF
v_gene: TRBV30
d_gene: .
abundance: once
j_gene: TRBJ1-1

CDR3nt: TGCGCCAGCAGCCTTCTAGCGGGAGGTCAAGAGACCCAGTACTTC
CDR3aa: CASSLLAGGQETQYF
v_gene: TRBV4-1
d_gene: TRBD2
abundance: .
j_gene: TRBJ2-5

CDR3nt: TGTGCCAGCAGATTTAGGGGGACTGGGGCCAACGTCCTGACTTTC
CDR3aa: CASRFRGTGANVLTF
v_gene: TRBV28
d_gene: .
abundance: .
j_gene: TRBJ2-6

CDR3nt: TGCGCCAGCAGCTTGGTGGGCAGGGCTCCCGGGGAGCTGTTTTTT
CDR3aa: CASSLVGRAPGELFF
v_gene: TRBV5-1
d_gene: .
abundance: .
j_gene: TRBJ2-2

CDR3nt: TGTGCCAGCAGCCGACGACAGGGGAACACAGATACGCAGTATTTT
CDR3aa: CASSRRQGNTDTQYF
v_gene: TRBV5-4
d_gene: TRBD1
abundance: .
j_gene: TRBJ2-3

CDR3nt: TGCAGCGCCCGGACAGGGTTGAACACTGAAGCTTTCTTT
CDR3aa: CSARTGLNTEAFF
v_gene: TRBV29-1
d_gene: TRBD1
abundance: .
j_gene: TRBJ1-1

CDR3nt: TGCGCCAGCAGTGGCTCCGGGGAGCTGTTTTTT
CDR3aa: CASSGSGELFF
v_gene: TRBV4-1
d_gene: .
abundance: once
j_gene: TRBJ2-2

CDR3nt: TGTGCCAGCACTCCTGAAGTAGGAGGGCGACTCACTGAAGCTTTCTTT
CDR3aa: CASTPEVGGRLTEAFF
v_gene: TRBV7-9
d_gene: .
abundance: .
j_gene: TRBJ1-1

CDR3nt: TGTGCCAGCAGCTTAACAGTTGGAGCGGGGAACACTGAAGCTTTCTTT
CDR3aa: CASSLTVGAGNTEAFF
v_gene: TRBV7-3
d_gene: .
abundance: .
j_gene: TRBJ1-1

CDR3nt: TGTGCCAGTAAGACTAGCGGGAGCCACGAGCAGTACTTC
CDR3aa: CASKTSGSHEQYF
v_gene: TRBV19
d_gene: TRBD2
abundance: .
j_gene: TRBJ2-7

CDR3nt: TGTGCCACGGCGGGGGACCTCTGGGAGCAGTACTTC
CDR3aa: CATAGDLWEQYF
v_gene: TRBV6-1
d_gene: TRBD2
abundance: .
j_gene: TRBJ2-7

CDR3nt: TGTGCCAGTAGGCCTACAGGGGGCAATCAGCCCCAGCATTTT
CDR3aa: CASRPTGGNQPQHF
v_gene: TRBV19
d_gene: TRBD1
abundance: .
j_gene: TRBJ1-5

CDR3nt: TGTGCCAGCAGCCAAAAAGGGGCCAACGTCCTGACTTTC
CDR3aa: CASSQKGANVLTF
v_gene: TRBV7-9
d_gene: .
abundance: .
j_gene: TRBJ2-6

CDR3nt: TGTGCCAGTAGGACCCGACAGGGGTGGCCTGAAGCTTTCTTT
CDR3aa: CASRTRQGWPEAFF
v_gene: TRBV19
d_gene: TRBD1
abundance: .
j_gene: TRBJ1-1

CDR3nt: TGTGCCAGCAGTTTATCTGCGGGATGGGGCACAGATACGCAGTATTTT
CDR3aa: CASSLSAGWGTDTQYF
v_gene: TRBV28
d_gene: .
abundance: .
j_gene: TRBJ2-3

CDR3nt: TGTGCCAGCAGTCCCCAGGGGGCCTCTTCCGACGAGCAGTACTTC
CDR3aa: CASSPQGASSDEQYF
v_gene: TRBV6-4
d_gene: TRBD1
abundance: .
j_gene: TRBJ2-7

CDR3nt: TGTGCCACTCGGCAATTTCCGGGACAGGGACCTGATAATGAAAAACTGTTTTTT
CDR3aa: CATRQFPGQGPDNEKLFF
v_gene: TRBV2
d_gene: TRBD1
abundance: .
j_gene: TRBJ1-4

CDR3nt: TGTGCCAGTAGTCCCCAGGGGACTGAAGCTTTCTTT
CDR3aa: CASSPQGTEAFF
v_gene: TRBV19
d_gene: .
abundance: .
j_gene: TRBJ1-1

CDR3nt: TGTGCCAGCAGTGATCAGGGTATAGGCTATGGCTACACCTTC
CDR3aa: CASSDQGIGYGYTF
v_gene: TRBV6-1
d_gene: .
abundance: .
j_gene: TRBJ1-2

CDR3nt: TGTGCCAGCAGTTTAAAACTAGCGGGAGCCTACGAGCAGTACTTC
CDR3aa: CASSLKLAGAYEQYF
v_gene: TRBV28
d_gene: TRBD2
abundance: .
j_gene: TRBJ2-7

CDR3nt: TGTGCCAGCAGCTTGGGGGCCATACAAGAAAAACTGTTTTTT
CDR3aa: CASSLGAIQEKLFF
v_gene: TRBV5-6
d_gene: .
abundance: .
j_gene: TRBJ1-4

CDR3nt: TGTGCCAGCAGTGTAGGACTAGTCAATGAGCAGTTCTTC
CDR3aa: CASSVGLVNEQFF
v_gene: TRBV2
d_gene: TRBD2
abundance: .
j_gene: TRBJ2-1

CDR3nt: TGTGCCAGCAGACAGGGGGCCACTAACTATGGCTACACCTTC
CDR3aa: CASRQGATNYGYTF
v_gene: TRBV5-4
d_gene: TRBD1
abundance: .
j_gene: TRBJ1-2

CDR3nt: TGCGCCAGCAGCCAAGATCTCGGCGGGAGGTACATTAGCACAGATACGCAGTATTTT
CDR3aa: CASSQDLGGRYISTDTQYF
v_gene: TRBV4-1
d_gene: TRBD2
abundance: .
j_gene: TRBJ2-3

CDR3nt: TGTGCCAGCAGCAAAAAGGGGGGAGGGAGCTCCTACAATGAGCAGTTCTTC
CDR3aa: CASSKKGGGSSYNEQFF
v_gene: TRBV21-1
d_gene: .
abundance: .
j_gene: TRBJ2-1

CDR3nt: TGTGCCTGGAGTGGGGGGCAGGGGTTAGTAGGAAAACTGTTTTTT
CDR3aa: CAWSGGQGLVGKLFF
v_gene: TRBV30
d_gene: .
abundance: .
j_gene: TRBJ1-4

CDR3nt: TGTGCCAGCAGTGACCTACGCGCCACAGATACGCAGTATTTT
CDR3aa: CASSDLRATDTQYF
v_gene: TRBV2
d_gene: .
abundance: .
j_gene: TRBJ2-3

CDR3nt: TGTGCCAGCAGCTTTGGGACTAGCGAAAGCACAGATACGCAGTATTTT
CDR3aa: CASSFGTSESTDTQYF
v_gene: TRBV5-4
d_gene: TRBD2
abundance: .
j_gene: TRBJ2-3

CDR3nt: TGCGCCAGCAGCTTAGGGGCAGGGGTTGGCTACACCTTC
CDR3aa: CASSLGAGVGYTF
v_gene: TRBV5-1
d_gene: .
abundance: .
j_gene: TRBJ1-2

CDR3nt: TGTGCCAGCAGCTCGACAGGGCGTGCTTTCTTT
CDR3aa: CASSSTGRAFF
v_gene: TRBV6-5
d_gene: TRBD1
abundance: .
j_gene: TRBJ1-1

CDR3nt: TGTGCCAGCAGAAAAAGACAGGACCACGTGTCCCAGTACTTC
CDR3aa: CASRKRQDHVSQYF
v_gene: TRBV5-8
d_gene: .
abundance: .
j_gene: TRBJ2-5

CDR3nt: TGTGCCAGCGGACTTTTACCGGGACAGGGGGCAAACACTGAAGCTTTCTTT
CDR3aa: CASGLLPGQGANTEAFF
v_gene: TRBV28
d_gene: TRBD1
abundance: .
j_gene: TRBJ1-1

CDR3nt: TGCGCCAGCAGCCAAGAGCAAGAGCACAATGAGCAGTTCTTC
CDR3aa: CASSQEQEHNEQFF
v_gene: TRBV4-1
d_gene: .
abundance: .
j_gene: TRBJ2-1

CDR3nt: TGTGCCAGCAGCCTTACAGGGCGTGGGGAAAAACTGTTTTTT
CDR3aa: CASSLTGRGEKLFF
v_gene: TRBV28
d_gene: .
abundance: once
j_gene: TRBJ1-4

CDR3nt: TGTGCCAGCAGCTTGGCAGGGGGTGGGATGTTTGGCTATGGCTACACCTTC
CDR3aa: CASSLAGGGMFGYGYTF
v_gene: TRBV5-4
d_gene: TRBD1
abundance: once
j_gene: TRBJ1-2

CDR3nt: TGTGCCAGCAGCCCGTTAGCGGGAGGTTCGGGGGAGCTGTTTTTT
CDR3aa: CASSPLAGGSGELFF
v_gene: TRBV7-6
d_gene: TRBD2
abundance: .
j_gene: TRBJ2-2

CDR3nt: TGTGCCAGCAGCTCATTCCCGGGACAGGGGAACTATGGCTACACCTTC
CDR3aa: CASSSFPGQGNYGYTF
v_gene: TRBV7-2
d_gene: TRBD1
abundance: .
j_gene: TRBJ1-2

CDR3nt: TGTGCCAGCAGCTATGGACTAGCGGAGGGGACAGATACGCAGTATTTT
CDR3aa: CASSYGLAEGTDTQYF
v_gene: TRBV7-7
d_gene: TRBD2
abundance: .
j_gene: TRBJ2-3

CDR3nt: TGCGCCAGCAGCCAAGACTGGTCAGGGTTTGTCGCGACCCAGTACTTC
CDR3aa: CASSQDWSGFVATQYF
v_gene: TRBV4-1
d_gene: .
abundance: .
j_gene: TRBJ2-5

CDR3nt: TGTGCCAGCAGTCAGGAGGGCTTCTACGAGCAGTACTTC
CDR3aa: CASSQEGFYEQYF
v_gene: TRBV6-5
d_gene: .
abundance: .
j_gene: TRBJ2-7

CDR3nt: TGTGCCAGTAGTATAGTGAGTCAAGAGACCCAGTACTTC
CDR3aa: CASSIVSQETQYF
v_gene: TRBV19
d_gene: .
abundance: once
j_gene: TRBJ2-5

CDR3nt: TGTGCCACCAGCAGAGATAGGGCGTCGGGGGTTGGCTACACCTTC
CDR3aa: CATSRDRASGVGYTF
v_gene: TRBV15
d_gene: .
abundance: .
j_gene: TRBJ1-2

CDR3nt: TGTGCCATCAGGTCTAGGACAGACGGATACGAGCAGTACTTC
CDR3aa: CAIRSRTDGYEQYF
v_gene: TRBV10-3
d_gene: .
abundance: .
j_gene: TRBJ2-7

CDR3nt: TGTGCCTGGAAACAGGGTAATGGAAACACCATATATTTT
CDR3aa: CAWKQGNGNTIYF
v_gene: TRBV30
d_gene: .
abundance: .
j_gene: TRBJ1-3

CDR3nt: TGCGCCAGCGCCAGTACAGGGTTCTCTGAGCAGTTCTTC
CDR3aa: CASASTGFSEQFF
v_gene: TRBV10-1
d_gene: .
abundance: once
j_gene: TRBJ2-1

CDR3nt: TGCGCCAGCAGGGAAGACAGCCTTAATGAAAAACTGTTTTTT
CDR3aa: CASREDSLNEKLFF
v_gene: TRBV5-1
d_gene: .
abundance: .
j_gene: TRBJ1-4

CDR3nt: TGTGCCTGGAGTGTACTACGGACAGGGGGAGAGCAGTACTTC
CDR3aa: CAWSVLRTGGEQYF
v_gene: TRBV30
d_gene: TRBD1
abundance: once
j_gene: TRBJ2-7

CDR3nt: TGTGCCAGCAGTGACTACGGGGGAACGGGTAATGAGCAGTTCTTC
CDR3aa: CASSDYGGTGNEQFF
v_gene: TRBV6-4
d_gene: .
abundance: .
j_gene: TRBJ2-1

CDR3nt: TGTGCCTGGAGTTCTGGCAGGGCTAGGGAAAAACTGTTTTTT
CDR3aa: CAWSSGRAREKLFF
v_gene: TRBV30
d_gene: .
abundance: .
j_gene: TRBJ1-4

CDR3nt: TGTGCCAGCAGTCCTGGACTAGCGGGAGGGGGCTCCTACAATGAGCAGTTCTTC
CDR3aa: CASSPGLAGGGSYNEQFF
v_gene: TRBV7-8
d_gene: TRBD2
abundance: .
j_gene: TRBJ2-1

CDR3nt: TGTGCCAGCAGCCAAGAAGCTAGCGATAATGTTTTAGATACGCAGTATTTT
CDR3aa: CASSQEASDNVLDTQYF
v_gene: TRBV4-2
d_gene: .
abundance: .
j_gene: TRBJ2-3

CDR3nt: TGTGCCAGTAGTTTCCCTAGCGGGAGCCTCAATGAGCAGTTCTTC
CDR3aa: CASSFPSGSLNEQFF
v_gene: TRBV19
d_gene: TRBD2
abundance: .
j_gene: TRBJ2-1

CDR3nt: TGCGCCAGCAGCTTCCCTAACTCCTACAATGAGCAGTTCTTC
CDR3aa: CASSFPNSYNEQFF
v_gene: TRBV5-1
d_gene: .
abundance: .
j_gene: TRBJ2-1

CDR3nt: TGTGCCAGCAGCTCCGGGAACGGCTATGGCTACACCTTC
CDR3aa: CASSSGNGYGYTF
v_gene: TRBV7-6
d_gene: .
abundance: .
j_gene: TRBJ1-2

CDR3nt: TGTGCCAGCAGTTTTTACAGGGGGCATGATGAAGCTTTCTTT
CDR3aa: CASSFYRGHDEAFF
v_gene: TRBV27
d_gene: TRBD1
abundance: .
j_gene: TRBJ1-1

CDR3nt: TGTGCCAGCAGCGGACTAGCGGTCACCACAGATACGCAGTATTTT
CDR3aa: CASSGLAVTTDTQYF
v_gene: TRBV6-1
d_gene: TRBD2
abundance: .
j_gene: TRBJ2-3

CDR3nt: TGTGCCATCAGTGAGGGTCCGGGTTCCTACGAGCAGTACTTC
CDR3aa: CAISEGPGSYEQYF
v_gene: TRBV10-3
d_gene: .
abundance: .
j_gene: TRBJ2-7

CDR3nt: TGCGCCAGCAGTCCCGGGACTAGCAGCCACAATGAGCAGTTCTTC
CDR3aa: CASSPGTSSHNEQFF
v_gene: TRBV5-1
d_gene: TRBD2
abundance: once
j_gene: TRBJ2-1

CDR3nt: TGTGCCTGGGAAGGGGGACAGGTTAATAGCGGGAGGGCCCTCCCGCTATTACGAGAGACCCAGTACTTC
CDR3aa: CAWEGGQVNSGRALPLLRETQYF
v_gene: TRBV30
d_gene: TRBD2
abundance: .
j_gene: TRBJ2-5